This T cell receptor beta chain stems from a study of blood T cell repertoires in COVID-19. Method: immunoSEQ multiplex PCR; TCRdb's copy keeps in-frame clones and lacks some. The sample carries around 450,000 clones, about 92% recorded once. This clone showed up just once. This CDR3 has 16 amino acids. Germline CDR1 reads LNHNV; CDR2 reads YYDKDF (reference sequence). The germline V and J ends were trimmed by 0 bases and 6 bases, with 14 bases remaining between them. The TCR originated in a man aged 18-30 years who had recovered from COVID-19. The specimen sequenced was PBMCs or T cells enriched from blood (not recorded which). J is TRBJ2-2 and V is TRBV15, with a possible D match to TRBD2 (6 bases). CDR3 DNA sequence: TGTGCCACCAGCAGAGATGTGGGGGGAGCGGCCGGGGAGCTGTTTTTT. Encoded protein: CATSRDVGGAAGELFF.